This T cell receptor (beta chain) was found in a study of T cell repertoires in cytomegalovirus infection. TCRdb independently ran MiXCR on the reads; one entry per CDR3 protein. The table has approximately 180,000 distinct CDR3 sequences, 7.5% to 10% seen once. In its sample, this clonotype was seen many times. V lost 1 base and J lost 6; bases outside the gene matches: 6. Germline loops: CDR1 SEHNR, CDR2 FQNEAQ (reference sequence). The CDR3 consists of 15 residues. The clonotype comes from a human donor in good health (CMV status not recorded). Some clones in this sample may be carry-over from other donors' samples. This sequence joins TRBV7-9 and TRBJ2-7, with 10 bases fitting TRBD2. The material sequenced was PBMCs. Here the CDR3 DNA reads TGTGCCAGCAGCTTAGACGCTAGCGGGAGTGTCGAGCAGTACTTC. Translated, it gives CASSLDASGSVEQYF. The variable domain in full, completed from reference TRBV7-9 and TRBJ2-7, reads DTGVSQNPRHKITKRGQNVTFRCDPISEHNRLYWYRQTLGQGPEFLTYFQNEAQLEKSRLLSDRFSAERPKGSFSTLEIQRTEQGDSAMYLCASSLDASGSVEQYFGPGTRLTVT.